The 16 T cell receptor beta chains reported below all come from one sample, sequenced in a study of beta chain features in type 1 diabetes. The entirety of the isolated RNA underwent reverse transcription, so expressed TCRB transcripts were sequenced. Assay: immunoSEQ multiplex PCR; the TCRdb copy retains only in-frame clones and omits some. The sample consists of under 900,000 clones, under 20% of them appearing once. The sequenced material came from naive CD4+ T cells from blood. The receptors derive from a young woman in good health.

This clone was seen only a few times. This chain uses TRBV7-9 with TRBJ2-3; TRBD2 might be the D (5 bases). V lost 3 bases, J lost 14 bases, and 18 bases lay in between. The CDR3 has 13 residues. The germline gives CDR1 SEHNR, CDR2 FQNEAQ (reference sequence). The CDR3 protein is CASSFESGIRGYF. In DNA form, the CDR3 reads TGTGCCAGCAGCTTTGAGTCGGGGATACGGGGGTATTTT.

V is TRBV28 and J is TRBJ2-5, with 9 bases that match TRBD2. The J call is uncertain, as TRBJ2-7 better fits the DNA end. This CDR3 is built from 13 residues. CDR1 and CDR2 (germline): MDHEN, SYDVKM. DNA of the CDR3: TGTGCCAGCTCCTTGGCGGGAGGGTACGAGCAGTACTTC. Amino acids: CASSLAGGYEQYF.

This clone was recorded a few times. The chain has TRBV2 and TRBJ2-1, with D perhaps TRBD1 (5 bases). Germline values: CDR1 SNHLY, CDR2 FYNNEI. Trimming pared 1 base from V and 6 bases from J, leaving 13 bases between. This CDR3 contains 15 residues. The CDR3 nucleotides read TGTGCCAGCAGTGAAGTGAGGCGACAGCTCAATGAGCAGTTCTTC. It is translated as CASSEVRRQLNEQFF.

This chain links TRBV9 with TRBJ2-1, with D perhaps TRBD2 (6 bases). There are 16 residues in the CDR3. The V and J ends lost 0 bases and 10 bases respectively, with 20 bases between them. From germline, CDR1 is SGDLS and CDR2 YYNGEE. The CDR3 region is CASSVAFYSGLGEQFF. DNA for the CDR3: TGTGCCAGCAGCGTAGCTTTTTACAGCGGGCTGGGGGAGCAGTTCTTC.

This chain connects TRBV28 to TRBJ1-4, with D possibly being TRBD1 (5 bases). Germline CDR1 is MDHEN and CDR2 is SYDVKM. The CDR3 covers 17 residues. The V and J ends lost 4 bases and 4 bases respectively, with 19 bases between them. CDR3 in amino acids: CASSSPSTLGVNEKLFF. In DNA, the CDR3 is TGTGCCAGCAGTTCTCCCTCCACCCTAGGGGTTAATGAAAAACTGTTTTTT.

This clone showed up just a few times. The chain links TRBV7-2 to TRBJ2-5; unclear D gene. Germline V gives CDR1 SGHTA, CDR2 FQGNSA. CDR3 size: 15 residues. Trimming cost V 2 bases and J 7 bases, with 17 bases left between them. Here the CDR3 reads CASSLTSPSGVTQYF. CDR3 nucleotides: TGTGCCAGCAGCTTAACGTCTCCTAGTGGTGTGACCCAGTACTTC.

The V call is TRBV4-1, the J call TRBJ2-5; possibly TRBD2 for D (5 bases). The length of the CDR3 is 13 residues. Germline V gene data show CDR1 as MGHRA and CDR2 as YSYEKL. V was trimmed by 2 bases and J by 7 bases, leaving 11 bases between them. CDR3: CASSQRERGTQYF. CDR3 nucleotides: TGCGCCAGCAGCCAACGGGAACGGGGGACCCAGTACTTC.

The V call is TRBV7-2, the J call TRBJ1-2, with 7 bases aligning to TRBD1. CDR3 length equals 14 residues. Germline V gene lookup returns CDR1 SGHTA and CDR2 FQGNSA. V was pared by 1 base and J by 4 bases, with 3 bases of the junction left unmatched. The CDR3 reads CASSLGGQFYGYTF. CDR3 bases: TGTGCCAGCAGCTTAGGGGGACAGTTCTATGGCTACACCTTC.

This clone came up a few times. The chain combines TRBV18 with TRBJ2-7; D is uncertain. The CDR3 runs to 16 residues. The germline gives CDR1 KGHSH, CDR2 LQKENI. V was trimmed by 2 bases and J by 4 bases, leaving 18 bases between them. For the CDR3, the DNA is TGTGCCAGCTCACCAGTTAGGTCCAGCGATTCTTACGAGCAGTACTTC. Protein sequence: CASSPVRSSDSYEQYF.

This clone showed up just a few times. V and J are TRBV29-1 and TRBJ2-7; 9 bases line up with TRBD1. The CDR3 has 13 residues. Per the germline V gene, CDR1 is SQVTM and CDR2 is ANQGSEA. The trim removed 7 bases at V and 5 bases at J, leaving 9 bases unmatched. CDR3 residues: CSAVGDRVNEQYF. The CDR3, as DNA: TGCAGCGCCGTGGGGGACAGGGTCAACGAGCAGTACTTC.

The chain is built from TRBV7-3 and TRBJ2-7, with 11 bases fitting TRBD2. The ends lost 5 bases at V and 4 bases at J; junction bases unmatched: 4. Germline CDR1 SGHTA, CDR2 FQGTGA. This CDR3 has 14 amino acids. Here the CDR3 DNA reads TGTGCCAGCAGCCCCGGGACTAGCGGATACGAGCAGTACTTC. It is translated as CASSPGTSGYEQYF. Combining the CDR3 with reference TRBV7-3 and TRBJ2-7 gives the whole variable domain GAGVSQTPSNKVTEKGKYVELRCDPISGHTALYWYRQSLGQGPEFLIYFQGTGAADDSGLPNDRFFAVRPEGSVSTLKIQRTERGDSAVYLCASSPGTSGYEQYFGPGTRLTVT.

The rearrangement uses TRBV10-3 and TRBJ2-7, with no clear D. There are 11 residues in the CDR3. V was pared by 2 bases and J by 5 bases, with 4 bases between. CDR1 is ENHRY and CDR2 is SYGVKD in the germline V gene. The CDR3: CAISEGHEQYF. For the CDR3, the DNA is TGTGCCATCAGTGAGGGGCACGAGCAGTACTTC.

This clone has a handful of counts. The CDR3, as DNA: TGTGCCAGCAGTTGGGGCGGGATCTCCTACGAGCAGTACTTC. This translates into CASSWGGISYEQYF. The genes are TRBV7-2 and TRBJ2-7, with TRBD2 as a possible D gene (6 bases). In germline, CDR1 is SGHTA, CDR2 FQGNSA. Trimming left V 6 bases short and J 0 bases short, with 12 bases between. The CDR3 consists of 14 residues.

The sample holds a few counts of this clone. Other DNA sequences in this specimen translate into the identical CDR3. This sequence joins TRBV7-3 and TRBJ2-1, with TRBD2 identical over 9 bases. The CDR3 extends over 13 amino acids. The V gene's germline CDR1 is SGHTA and CDR2 FQGTGA. Trimming cost V 1 base and J 8 bases; bases outside gene matches: 0. The CDR3 here is CASSLSGRDEQFF. The CDR3 DNA sequence: TGTGCCAGCAGCTTAAGCGGGAGGGATGAGCAGTTCTTC.

In this sample, this clone turned up a few times. The CDR3 region is CASSQGQAQETQYF. In nucleotides, the CDR3 is TGTGCCAGCAGTCAAGGACAGGCACAAGAGACCCAGTACTTC. The rearrangement joins TRBV11-2 to TRBJ2-5, with 7 bases fitting TRBD1. After removal of 6 bases from V and 2 bases from J, the junction contained 6 bases not matched to a gene. The CDR3 sequence is 14 residues long. Germline CDR1 and CDR2: SGHAT and FQNNGV. The full variable domain, rest sourced from reference TRBV11-2 and TRBJ2-5, is EAGVAQSPRYKIIEKRQSVAFWCNPISGHATLYWYQQILGQGPKLLIQFQNNGVVDDSQLPKDRFSAERLKGVDSTLKIQPAKLEDSAVYLCASSQGQAQETQYFGPGTRLLVL.

This clone was counted a few times. V usage is TRBV7-9 and J usage is TRBJ2-3; 12 bases are shared with TRBD2. Germline CDR1 SEHNR, CDR2 FQNEAQ (reference sequence). This CDR3 comprises 13 residues. V dropped 8 bases and J dropped 5; count of bases not matched to a gene: 2. The CDR3 loop is CASGLAGKDTQYF. Here the CDR3 DNA reads TGTGCCAGCGGACTAGCGGGAAAAGATACGCAGTATTTT. Filled out from reference TRBV7-9 and TRBJ2-3, the complete variable domain reads DTGVSQNPRHKITKRGQNVTFRCDPISEHNRLYWYRQTLGQGPEFLTYFQNEAQLEKSRLLSDRFSAERPKGSFSTLEIQRTEQGDSAMYLCASGLAGKDTQYFGPGTRLTVL.